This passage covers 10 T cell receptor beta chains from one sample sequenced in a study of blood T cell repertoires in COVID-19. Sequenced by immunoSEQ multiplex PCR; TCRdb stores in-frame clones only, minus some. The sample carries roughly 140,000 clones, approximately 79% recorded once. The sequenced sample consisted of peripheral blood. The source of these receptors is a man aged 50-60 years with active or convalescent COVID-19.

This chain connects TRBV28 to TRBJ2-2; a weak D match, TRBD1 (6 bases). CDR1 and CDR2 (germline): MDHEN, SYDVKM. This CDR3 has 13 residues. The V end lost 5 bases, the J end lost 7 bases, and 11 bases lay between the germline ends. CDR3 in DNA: TGTGCCAGCAGTATACAGGGATTCGGGGAGCTGTTTTTT. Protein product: CASSIQGFGELFF.

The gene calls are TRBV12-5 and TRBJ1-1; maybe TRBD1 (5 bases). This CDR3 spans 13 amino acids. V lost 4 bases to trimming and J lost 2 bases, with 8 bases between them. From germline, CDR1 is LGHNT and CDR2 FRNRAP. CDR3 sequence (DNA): TGTGCTAGTGGTTGGGGGGTTAACACTGAAGCTTTCTTT. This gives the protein CASGWGVNTEAFF.

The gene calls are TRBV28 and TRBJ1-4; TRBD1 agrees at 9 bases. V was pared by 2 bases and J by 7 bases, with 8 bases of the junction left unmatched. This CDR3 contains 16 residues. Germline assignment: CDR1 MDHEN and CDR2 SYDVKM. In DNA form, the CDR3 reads TGTGCCAGCAGTTTAACGGGACAGGGTGTAGGTGAAAAACTGTTTTTT. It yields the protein CASSLTGQGVGEKLFF.

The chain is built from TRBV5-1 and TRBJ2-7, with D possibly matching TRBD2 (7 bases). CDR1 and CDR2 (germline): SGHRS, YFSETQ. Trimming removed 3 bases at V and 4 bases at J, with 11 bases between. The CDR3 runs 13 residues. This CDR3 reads CASSWEGGYEQYF. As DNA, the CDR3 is TGCGCCAGCAGCTGGGAGGGGGGGTACGAGCAGTACTTC. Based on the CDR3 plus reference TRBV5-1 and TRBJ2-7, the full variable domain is KAGVTQTPRYLIKTRGQQVTLSCSPISGHRSVSWYQQTPGQGLQFLFEYFSETQRNKGNFPGRFSGRQFSNSRSEMNVSTLELGDSALYLCASSWEGGYEQYFGPGTRLTVT.

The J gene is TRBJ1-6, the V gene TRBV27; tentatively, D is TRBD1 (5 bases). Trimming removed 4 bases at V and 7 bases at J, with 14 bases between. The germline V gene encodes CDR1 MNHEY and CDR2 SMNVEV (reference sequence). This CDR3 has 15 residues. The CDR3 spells CASSSPGGENSPLHF. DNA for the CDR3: TGTGCCAGCAGTTCCCCCGGGGGGGAGAATTCACCCCTCCACTTT.

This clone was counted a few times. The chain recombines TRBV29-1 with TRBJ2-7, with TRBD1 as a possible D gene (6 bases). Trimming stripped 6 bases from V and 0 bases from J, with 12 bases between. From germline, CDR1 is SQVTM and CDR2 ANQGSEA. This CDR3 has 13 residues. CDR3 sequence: CSVQDSYSYEQYF. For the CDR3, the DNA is TGCAGCGTGCAGGACAGTTACTCCTACGAGCAGTACTTC.

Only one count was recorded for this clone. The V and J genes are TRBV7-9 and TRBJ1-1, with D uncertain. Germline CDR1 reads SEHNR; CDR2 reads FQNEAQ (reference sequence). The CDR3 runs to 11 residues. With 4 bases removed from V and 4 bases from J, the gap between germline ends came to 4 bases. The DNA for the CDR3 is TGTGCCAGCAGCTCCATCACTGAAGCTTTCTTT. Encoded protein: CASSSITEAFF.

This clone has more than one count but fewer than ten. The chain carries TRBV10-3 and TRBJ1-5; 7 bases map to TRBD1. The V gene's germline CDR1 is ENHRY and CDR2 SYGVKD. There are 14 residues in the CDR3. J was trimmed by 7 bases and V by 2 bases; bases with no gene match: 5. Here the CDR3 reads CAISEEGGRQPQHF. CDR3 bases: TGTGCCATCAGTGAGGAAGGGGGCAGACAGCCCCAGCATTTT.

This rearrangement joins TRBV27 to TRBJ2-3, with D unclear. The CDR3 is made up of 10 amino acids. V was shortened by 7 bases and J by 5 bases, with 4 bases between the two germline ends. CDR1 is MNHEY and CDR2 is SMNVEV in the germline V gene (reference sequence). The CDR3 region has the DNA TGTGCCAGCACGGGAGATACGCAGTATTTT. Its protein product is CASTGDTQYF.

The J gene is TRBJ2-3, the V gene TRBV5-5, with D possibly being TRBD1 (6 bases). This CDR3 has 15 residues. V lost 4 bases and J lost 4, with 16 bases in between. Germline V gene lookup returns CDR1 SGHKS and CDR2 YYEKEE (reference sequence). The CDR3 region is CASSPGTLASDTQYF. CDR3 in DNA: TGTGCCAGCAGCCCCGGGACATTAGCCTCAGATACGCAGTATTTT.